Each of the 22 T cell receptor beta chains below was sequenced from the same sample in a study of blood T cell repertoires in COVID-19. Produced via immunoSEQ multiplex PCR; TCRdb's table is partial and in-frame only. The sample consists of about 230,000 clones, about 83% of them appearing once. The sequenced sample was peripheral blood. The receptors come from a woman between 25 and 40 years old with COVID-19, enrolled during active disease.

The chain links TRBV14 to TRBJ2-5; a weak D match, TRBD1 (5 bases). Germline V gene data show CDR1 as SGHDN and CDR2 as FVKESK. The CDR3 covers 15 residues. Trimming removed 0 bases from V and 5 bases from J, with 13 bases in between. The CDR3 is CASSQERGKGETQYF. The CDR3, as DNA: TGTGCCAGCAGCCAAGAACGTGGGAAGGGGGAGACCCAGTACTTC.

This chain connects TRBV6-6 to TRBJ2-7; TRBD2 aligns across 12 bases. V dropped 5 bases and J dropped 4; count of bases not matched to a gene: 3. This CDR3 is built from 14 residues. CDR1 and CDR2 (germline): MNHNY, SVGAGI (reference sequence). The CDR3 DNA reads as TGTGCCAGCAGTGCAGGACTAGCGGGGTACGAGCAGTACTTC. It encodes CASSAGLAGYEQYF.

V is TRBV9 and J is TRBJ2-3, with D uncertain. V was cut by 4 bases and J by 6 bases, with 9 bases left in between. CDR3 length: 12 amino acids. Germline loops: CDR1 SGDLS, CDR2 YYNGEE. The CDR3 region has the DNA TGTGCCAGCAGCCCCCTAGGTGATACGCAGTATTTT. This codes for CASSPLGDTQYF.

With respect to this clone: The junction shows a germline mismatch at one end, possibly a read error. Additional DNA sequences in this sample encode the identical CDR3. The chain has TRBV5-6 and TRBJ2-3, with no clear D. CDR1 and CDR2 (germline): SGHDT, YYEEEE. The CDR3 runs 11 residues. CDR3 in amino acids: CASSRTDTQYF. The CDR3 nucleotides read TGTGCCAGCAGCCGCACAGATACACAGTATTTT.

In its sample, this clone was seen a few times. The chain combines TRBV13 with TRBJ2-2; TRBD2 aligns across 10 bases. V shed 1 base and J 4 bases; nucleotides not matched to a gene: 3. The germline V gene encodes CDR1 PRHDT and CDR2 FYEKMQ (reference sequence). The CDR3 runs 16 residues. The CDR3 DNA follows: TGTGCCAGCAGCTTAGTTAGCGGGAGGCCCACCGGGGAGCTGTTTTTT. It translates to CASSLVSGRPTGELFF. The full variable domain, with the rest looked up from reference TRBV13 and TRBJ2-2, is AAGVIQSPRHLIKEKRETATLKCYPIPRHDTVYWYQQGPGQDPQFLISFYEKMQSDKGSIPDRFSAQQFSDYHSELNMSSLELGDSALYFCASSLVSGRPTGELFFGEGSRLTVL.

The chain joins TRBV4-3 to TRBJ2-1, with 7 nucleotides matching TRBD1. The ends lost 1 base at V and 5 bases at J; junction bases unmatched: 2. CDR3 size: 14 residues. Germline assignment: CDR1 LGHNA and CDR2 YSLEER. The CDR3 DNA reads TGCGCCAGCAGCCAAGGGGGACAGCACAATGAGCAGTTCTTC. Protein product: CASSQGGQHNEQFF.

This chain links TRBV5-1 with TRBJ1-4; D possibly corresponds to TRBD1 (6 bases). V was shortened by 9 bases and J by 4 bases, with 16 bases between the two germline ends. This CDR3 has 14 residues. Germline CDR1 SGHRS, CDR2 YFSETQ. CDR3 in DNA: TGCGCCAACTCGACGGACAGCTATAATGAAAAACTGTTTTTT. It encodes CANSTDSYNEKLFF. The full variable domain, with the rest looked up from reference TRBV5-1 and TRBJ1-4, is KAGVTQTPRYLIKTRGQQVTLSCSPISGHRSVSWYQQTPGQGLQFLFEYFSETQRNKGNFPGRFSGRQFSNSRSEMNVSTLELGDSALYLCANSTDSYNEKLFFGSGTQLSVL.

This clone was recorded once. J is TRBJ1-2 and V is TRBV4-1; no clear D. Looked up from germline, CDR1 is MGHRA and CDR2 is YSYEKL. The CDR3 sequence is 16 residues long. V was cut by 1 base and J by 5 bases, with 17 bases left in between. The CDR3, as DNA: TGCGCCAGCAGCCAAGTTGAGGGTGGGCTACCTTATGGCTACACCTTC. It yields the protein CASSQVEGGLPYGYTF.

J is TRBJ2-7 and V is TRBV21-1; TRBD2 is the table's D call, not checked against the DNA. TRBV21-1 is deemed a pseudogene. The CDR3 loop spans 15 amino acids. The CDR3 sequence: CASSKDRDGRGEQYF. For the CDR3, the DNA is TGTGCCAGCAGCAAAGATCGAGACGGTCGCGGGGAGCAGTACTTC.

The V and J genes are TRBV5-1 and TRBJ2-7; D may be TRBD1 (5 bases). Germline CDR1 and CDR2: SGHRS and YFSETQ. This CDR3 contains 14 residues. V lost 0 bases, J lost 0 bases, and 7 bases lay in between. CDR3 loop: CASSLVDSSYEQYF. CDR3 coding DNA: TGCGCCAGCAGCTTGGTTGACAGCTCCTACGAGCAGTACTTC.

Notes on this clone: Distinct nucleotide sequences in the sample also encode this CDR3. The chain uses TRBV18 and TRBJ2-5, with D possibly TRBD1 on 5 matching bases. Looked up from germline, CDR1 is KGHSH and CDR2 is LQKENI. V lost 3 bases and J lost 5, with 7 bases in between. The CDR3 length is 12 residues. The CDR3 protein is CASSPSGETQYF. DNA of the CDR3: TGTGCCAGCTCACCGTCAGGGGAGACCCAGTACTTC.

The V gene is TRBV19, the J gene TRBJ1-1, with 9 bases fitting TRBD1. V dropped 3 bases and J dropped 1; count of bases not matched to a gene: 9. The CDR3 is made up of 17 amino acids. In germline, CDR1 is LNHDA, CDR2 SQIVND (reference sequence). In DNA, the CDR3 is TGTGCCAGTAGTATCTTCGGGACAGGGATTAGGAACACTGAAGCTTTCTTT. This encodes CASSIFGTGIRNTEAFF.

V and J are TRBV19 and TRBJ2-5; D may be TRBD1 (5 bases). V lost 2 bases, J lost 5 bases, and 6 bases lay in between. The CDR3 runs 12 residues. Germline-derived CDR1 and CDR2 are LNHDA and SQIVND (reference sequence). For the CDR3, the DNA is TGTGCCAGTAGTATACAGGGCGAGACCCAGTACTTC. Its translation is CASSIQGETQYF.

This sequence joins TRBV15 and TRBJ1-1, with D uncertain. Germline assignment: CDR1 LNHNV and CDR2 YYDKDF (reference sequence). The CDR3 consists of 13 residues. Trimming cost V 5 bases and J 4 bases, with 11 bases left between them. In DNA form, the CDR3 reads TGTGCCACCAGCGCTGGGCGGGGCACTGAAGCTTTCTTT. Translating gives CATSAGRGTEAFF.

The gene calls are TRBV19 and TRBJ2-1; D gene ambiguous. V was pared by 5 bases and J by 0 bases, with 11 bases between. This CDR3 is 15 amino acids long. Germline lookup yields CDR1 LNHDA and CDR2 SQIVND (reference sequence). The CDR3 region has the DNA TGTGCCAGTAGTTCGTCGTCCGTCTCCTACAATGAGCAGTTCTTC. Protein: CASSSSSVSYNEQFF.

CDR3 sequence: CASSLSSRVPYNEQFF. CDR3 nucleotides: TGTGCCAGCAGTTTATCGTCGAGGGTGCCTTACAATGAGCAGTTCTTC. The chain employs TRBV27 and TRBJ2-1, with D maybe TRBD2 (5 bases). V was cut by 0 bases and J by 4 bases, with 13 bases left in between. The CDR3 is made up of 16 amino acids. Germline V gene sequence: CDR1 MNHEY, CDR2 SMNVEV (reference sequence).

The chain uses TRBV20-1 and TRBJ2-3; no firm D call. The CDR3 extends over 11 amino acids. The germline gives CDR1 DFQATT, CDR2 SNEGSKA (reference sequence). Trimming shortened V by 8 bases and J by 2 bases, and 8 bases separated the two germline ends. The chain's CDR3 is CSPYITDTQYF. The CDR3 DNA reads as TGCAGTCCCTATATCACAGATACGCAGTATTTT.

The rearrangement uses TRBV6-5 and TRBJ1-5, with D unclear. CDR3 length: 11 amino acids. Germline CDR1 is MNHEY and CDR2 is SVGAGI. V lost 8 bases and J 4 bases, leaving 6 bases between the germline ends. The CDR3 DNA is TGTGCCAGCGTCCCTAATCAGCCCCAGCATTTT. Protein sequence: CASVPNQPQHF.

The chain joins TRBV6-6 to TRBJ1-2; no clear D gene. The CDR3 runs to 14 residues. The V and J ends lost 0 bases and 4 bases respectively, with 9 bases between them. The germline CDR1 and CDR2 sequences are MNHNY and SVGAGI (reference sequence). CDR3 in amino acids: CASSYSRGSYGYTF. The CDR3 region has the DNA TGTGCCAGCAGTTACTCCCGGGGTAGCTATGGCTACACCTTC.

The V call is TRBV5-1, the J call TRBJ2-1, with D possibly matching TRBD2 (5 bases). The germline V and J ends were trimmed by 2 bases and 8 bases, with 17 bases remaining between them. The germline V gene encodes CDR1 SGHRS and CDR2 YFSETQ. This CDR3 has 15 residues. CDR3 residues: CASSLRGNSADEQFF. Written as DNA, the CDR3 is TGCGCCAGCAGCTTACGAGGAAATAGCGCCGATGAGCAGTTCTTC.

The V call is TRBV28, the J call TRBJ2-5; 8 bases are a match to TRBD1. CDR3 size: 14 residues. The germline V gene has CDR1 MDHEN and CDR2 SYDVKM. V lost 5 bases to trimming and J lost 4 bases; unmatched junction nucleotides: 6. The CDR3 loop reads CASSPRGQGETQYF. The CDR3 region has the DNA TGTGCCAGCAGTCCCAGGGGGCAAGGAGAGACCCAGTACTTC.

In nucleotides, the CDR3 is TGTGCCAGCAGCCGCCCGAACAGGGGTAGGTATGGCTACACCTTC. It yields the protein CASSRPNRGRYGYTF. The V call is TRBV3-1 (or the pseudogene TRBV3-2), the J call TRBJ1-2; 7 nucleotides agree with TRBD1. The CDR3 contains 15 residues. The V segment lost 4 bases and the J segment 5 bases; nucleotides outside the gene matches: 10. From germline, CDR1 is LGHDT and CDR2 YNNKEL (reference sequence).